Presented here are 23 T cell receptor beta chains from one specimen sequenced in a study of kidney transplant recipient with SARS-CoV-2 infection. TCRdb passed the reads through MiXCR, listing each CDR3 protein once. The sample shows 200,000 to 300,000 distinct CDR3 sequences, 25% to 30% of them seen only once. The starting material was a blood sample, obtained at baseline and between days 110 and 120 from a kidney transplant recipient. Receptors originate from a male patient aged 25-45 years who had COVID-19 and was a kidney transplant recipient. Some T cells may originate from the graft donor.

Points on this clonotype: This may be a read error, as it is one base from a much larger clone. The chain employs TRBV7-9 and TRBJ2-1, with D possibly TRBD1 on 5 matching bases. This CDR3 region has 14 residues. Germline V lookup: CDR1 SEHNR, CDR2 FQNEAQ (reference sequence). This CDR3 reads CACSFSLGRAEQFF. CDR3 nucleotide sequence: TGTGCCTGCAGCTTTTCCCTCGGCAGGGCTGAGCAGTTCTTC.

The rearrangement joins TRBV5-1 to TRBJ2-1; D could derive from TRBD1 or TRBD2 (5 bases each). Germline assignment: CDR1 SGHRS and CDR2 YFSETQ. Trimming left V 0 bases short and J 5 bases short, with 15 bases between. The CDR3 consists of 16 residues. CDR3 nucleotides: TGCGCCAGCAGCTTGGAAGGCCTACGGGGCAACAATGAGCAGTTCTTC. Translated, it gives CASSLEGLRGNNEQFF.

This clonotype was seen at least ten times. The chain uses TRBV3-1 and TRBJ2-7; 7 bases match TRBD2. The CDR3 covers 16 residues. Germline CDR1 is LGHDT and CDR2 is YNNKEL (reference sequence). The ends lost 8 bases at V and 4 bases at J; junction bases unmatched: 17. For the CDR3, the DNA is TGTGCCAGCGGAACCGACTTCAGCGGGGCAGGGTACGAGCAGTACTTC. Its translation is CASGTDFSGAGYEQYF.

A note on this clonotype: A much more abundant neighbour one base away suggests this may be a read error. The V gene is TRBV5-1, the J gene TRBJ1-2; D call uncertain. The V end lost 1 base, the J end lost 6 bases, and 10 bases lay between the germline ends. The germline CDR1 and CDR2 sequences are SGHRS and YFSETQ. This CDR3 contains 13 residues. The CDR3 nucleotides read TGCGCCAGCAGCTTGTTAACAGACCATGGCTACACCTTC. This translates into CASSLLTDHGYTF.

This clonotype appeared many times. The V call is TRBV19, the J call TRBJ1-5; 8 bases map to TRBD1. This CDR3 is 15 amino acids long. The germline V gene encodes CDR1 LNHDA and CDR2 SQIVND (reference sequence). V was pared by 5 bases and J by 4 bases, with 7 bases of the junction left unmatched. The DNA for the CDR3 is TGTGCCAGTAGTGTTGACAGGGGAGGAAATCAGCCCCAGCATTTT. This translates into CASSVDRGGNQPQHF.

This clonotype was recorded at least ten times. The CDR3 nucleotides are TGTGCCAGCAGCCGCGGGACAGTCGGTAACTATGGCTACACCTTC. This translates into CASSRGTVGNYGYTF. The rearrangement uses TRBV3-1 and TRBJ1-2, with 7 bases aligning to TRBD1. The ends lost 4 bases at V and 1 base at J; junction bases unmatched: 6. Germline CDR1 reads LGHDT; CDR2 reads YNNKEL (reference sequence). CDR3 size: 15 residues.

There are many counts of this clonotype. In nucleotides, the CDR3 is TGTGCCAGCAGCTTGTACCAGACAAATCAGCCCCAGCATTTT. This encodes CASSLYQTNQPQHF. J is TRBJ1-5 and V is TRBV5-6; unclear D gene. From germline, CDR1 is SGHDT and CDR2 YYEEEE. Trimming took 1 base from V and 4 from J, leaving 9 bases between them. CDR3 length: 14 amino acids.

This clonotype is a singleton in its sample. This clone may be a read error of a much larger clone one base away. The V and J genes are TRBV7-6 and TRBJ2-3; 8 bases are shared with TRBD2. This CDR3 comprises 15 residues. Germline trimming cut 8 bases from V and 4 bases from J; bases unmatched to any gene: 11. Looked up from germline, CDR1 is SGHVS and CDR2 is FNYEAQ. For the CDR3, the DNA is TGTGCCAGCGGCCCTGGCGCGGGAGGTCCAGATACGCAGTATTTT. As protein: CASGPGAGGPDTQYF.

The sample holds a few counts of this clonotype. It is unclear where the CDR3 begins or ends on the DNA, so no DNA is shown, and the CDR3 is as TCRdb lists it. The rearrangement links TRBV7-5 to TRBJ1-2. TRBV7-5 is designated a pseudogene. Including both end residues, the CDR3 is 19 amino acids long. The CDR3 protein is CISVPEVKGEVGKTYGYTF.

Points on this clonotype: This may stem from a read error, because a much larger clone lies one nucleotide away. This chain connects TRBV3-2 to TRBJ2-5; the table calls TRBD2, which could not be checked here. TRBV3-2 is reported as a pseudogene. The CDR3 runs 15 residues. The CDR3 is CASNQVAGLGGTQYF. The CDR3 DNA reads as TGTGCCAGCAACCAAGTCGCGGGACTCGGGGGGACCCAGTACTTC.

Many counts were recorded for this clonotype. The rearrangement joins TRBV6-6 to TRBJ1-6; D not resolved. Deletions cut 3 bases from V and 9 bases from J, with 12 bases between. Germline CDR1 is MNHNY and CDR2 is SVGAGI (reference sequence). CDR3 length: 14 amino acids. CDR3 DNA sequence: TGTGCCAGCAGTTATAGGGCGGGGTTTTCACCCCTCCACTTT. Its translation is CASSYRAGFSPLHF.

With respect to this clonotype: A read error is possible here, since a much larger clone lies one base away. This chain joins TRBV7-2 and TRBJ2-3, with D perhaps matching TRBD2 (6 bases). The germline V gene encodes CDR1 SGHTA and CDR2 FQGNSA. CDR3 length: 15 residues. The ends were cut back, 3 bases at V and 9 bases at J, with 19 bases in the middle. In DNA, the CDR3 is TGTGCCAGCAGCTTCACAGGCGGGATCGAAAGGACGCAGTATTTT. Protein: CASSFTGGIERTQYF.

This clonotype was recorded at least ten times. This chain joins TRBV27 and TRBJ2-1; D may be TRBD1 (6 bases). CDR3 length equals 15 residues. Trimming cost V 6 bases and J 0 bases, with 12 bases left between them. The V gene's germline CDR1 is MNHEY and CDR2 SMNVEV (reference sequence). In nucleotides, the CDR3 is TGTGCCAGCAGCGCCGTGGGGGCCTCCTACAATGAGCAGTTCTTC. Amino acid sequence: CASSAVGASYNEQFF.

This clonotype was picked up many times. J is TRBJ1-5 and V is TRBV6-6; D is unresolved. CDR3 length equals 13 residues. Deletions cut 4 bases from V and 8 bases from J, with 12 bases between. Germline V gene sequence: CDR1 MNHNY, CDR2 SVGAGI (reference sequence). CDR3 region: CASSSVPREPQHF. CDR3 DNA: TGTGCCAGCAGTTCCGTACCACGTGAGCCCCAGCATTTT.

Worth noting for this clonotype: This may be a read error: a much more frequent sequence differs by one nucleotide. The chain employs TRBV16 and TRBJ1-2; unclear D gene. The CDR3 is 17 amino acids. Looked up from germline, CDR1 is KGHSY and CDR2 is FQNENV. In DNA, the CDR3 is TGTGCCGGCAGCAATCTCGGGGTCGTTAGAAAGACCTATGGCTACACCTTC. Translated: CAGSNLGVVRKTYGYTF.

About this clonotype itself: A much larger clone differs by one base, so this may be a read error. The gene calls are TRBV6-2 or TRBV6-3 and TRBJ1-2; D is unclear. The CDR3 covers 17 residues. V lost 8 bases, J lost 4 bases, and 26 bases lay in between. Germline V CDR1 and CDR2: MNHEY, SVGEGT. The CDR3 protein is CASGATLCIGKTYGYTF. Here the CDR3 DNA reads TGTGCCAGCGGTGCTACTCTCTGCATCGGAAAGACCTATGGCTACACCTTC.

In its sample, this clonotype was seen many times. The genes are TRBV28 and TRBJ1-2, with no clear D. Germline lookup yields CDR1 MDHEN and CDR2 SYDVKM. The CDR3 length is 16 residues. The CDR3: CGSVVSDSRKTYGYTF. The CDR3 DNA reads TGTGGCAGTGTGGTAAGTGATAGCCGAAAGACCTATGGCTACACCTTC.

This clonotype has ten or more counts. The rearrangement uses TRBV30 and TRBJ1-5, with 10 nucleotides matching TRBD1. CDR3 length equals 13 residues. The V segment lost 4 bases and the J segment 9 bases; nucleotides outside the gene matches: 6. CDR1 GTSNPN and CDR2 SVGIG come from the germline V gene (reference sequence). CDR3: CAWTTGGPGPQHF. In nucleotides, the CDR3 is TGTGCCTGGACGACAGGGGGCCCGGGGCCCCAGCATTTT.

This clonotype was seen many times. The J gene is TRBJ1-1, the V gene TRBV6-6; a possible D gene is TRBD1 (6 bases). CDR1 is MNHNY and CDR2 is SVGAGI in the germline V gene (reference sequence). The CDR3 is 15 residues long. V lost 6 bases, J lost 0 bases, and 14 bases lay in between. This CDR3 reads CASRPYGQMNTEAFF. CDR3 DNA: TGTGCCAGCAGACCTTACGGACAGATGAACACTGAAGCTTTCTTT.

Comments on this clonotype: Just one base apart from a much larger clone, this may be a read error. The chain uses TRBV3-1 and TRBJ2-2; D is undetermined. Trimming took 5 bases from V and 5 from J, leaving 24 bases between them. CDR1 is LGHDT, CDR2 YNNKEL, per germline (reference sequence). The CDR3 contains 18 residues. Written as DNA, the CDR3 is TGTGCCAGCAGCAAGGTCTCTCCCGTTTCAGGCTTGACCGGGGAGCTGTTTTTT. Its translation: CASSKVSPVSGLTGELFF. Supplemented by reference TRBV3-1 and TRBJ2-2, the full variable domain reads DTAVSQTPKYLVTQMGNDKSIKCEQNLGHDTMYWYKQDSKKFLKIMFSYNNKELIINETVPNRFSPKSPDKAHLNLHINSLELGDSAVYFCASSKVSPVSGLTGELFFGEGSRLTVL.

The rearrangement joins TRBV23-1 to TRBJ1-2; unclear D gene. TRBV23-1 is noted as an ORF with a role that remains uncertain. The CDR3 runs 17 residues. Trimming took off 5 bases at V and 4 bases at J, with 23 bases between the two ends. CDR3 residues: CASSTAKLRRKTYGYTF. CDR3 coding DNA: TGCGCCAGCAGTACTGCGAAGCTACGCAGAAAGACCTATGGCTACACCTTC.

The V and J genes are TRBV30 and TRBJ2-1; 8 bases map to TRBD1. This CDR3 contains 14 residues. V shed 3 bases, J shed 3 bases, and the junction held 4 bases outside the gene matches. Looked up from germline, CDR1 is GTSNPN and CDR2 is SVGIG (reference sequence). The CDR3 sequence is CAWSPGQDYNEQFF. In DNA, the CDR3 is TGTGCCTGGAGCCCGGGACAGGACTACAATGAGCAGTTCTTC.

As concerns this clonotype: A read error is possible here, since a much larger clone lies one base away. The rearrangement uses TRBV15 and TRBJ1-2; no definite D call. There are 17 residues in the CDR3. The V gene's germline CDR1 is LNHNV and CDR2 YYDKDF (reference sequence). CDR3 region: CATSPLGRCGKTYDYTF. In DNA, the CDR3 is TGTGCCACCAGCCCTTTGGGAAGGTGTGGAAAGACCTATGACTACACCTTC.